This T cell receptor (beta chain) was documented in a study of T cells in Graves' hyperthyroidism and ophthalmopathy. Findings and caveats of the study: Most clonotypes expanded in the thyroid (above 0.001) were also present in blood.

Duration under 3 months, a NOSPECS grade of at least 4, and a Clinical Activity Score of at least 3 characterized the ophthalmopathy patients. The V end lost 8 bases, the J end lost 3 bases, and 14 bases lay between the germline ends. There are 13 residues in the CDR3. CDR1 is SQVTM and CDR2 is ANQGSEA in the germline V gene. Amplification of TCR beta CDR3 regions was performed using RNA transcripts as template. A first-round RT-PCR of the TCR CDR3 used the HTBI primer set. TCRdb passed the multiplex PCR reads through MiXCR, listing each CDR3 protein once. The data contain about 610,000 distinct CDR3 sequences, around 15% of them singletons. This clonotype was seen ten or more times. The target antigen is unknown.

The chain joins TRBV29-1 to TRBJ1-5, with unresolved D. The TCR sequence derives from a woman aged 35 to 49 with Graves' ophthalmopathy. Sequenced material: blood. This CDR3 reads CSFTDGINQPQHF. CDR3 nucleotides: TGCAGCTTCACTGACGGAATCAATCAGCCCCAGCATTTT.